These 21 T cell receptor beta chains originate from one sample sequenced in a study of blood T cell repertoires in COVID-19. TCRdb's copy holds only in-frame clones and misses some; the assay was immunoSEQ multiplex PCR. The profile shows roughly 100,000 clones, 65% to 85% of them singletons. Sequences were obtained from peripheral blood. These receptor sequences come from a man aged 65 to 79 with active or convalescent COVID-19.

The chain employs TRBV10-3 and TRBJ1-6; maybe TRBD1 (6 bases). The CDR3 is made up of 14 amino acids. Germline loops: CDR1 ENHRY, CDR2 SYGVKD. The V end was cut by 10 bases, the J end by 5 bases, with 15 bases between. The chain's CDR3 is CATSGVSDNSPLHF. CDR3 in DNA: TGTGCCACTTCAGGGGTTTCGGATAATTCACCCCTCCACTTT.

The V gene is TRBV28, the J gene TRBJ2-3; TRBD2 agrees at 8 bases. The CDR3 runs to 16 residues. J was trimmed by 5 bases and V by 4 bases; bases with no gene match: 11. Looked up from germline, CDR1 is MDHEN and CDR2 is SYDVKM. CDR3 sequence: CASSSRRPGGRDTQYF. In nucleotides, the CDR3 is TGTGCCAGCAGTTCGCGACGTCCGGGGGGGCGAGATACGCAGTATTTT.

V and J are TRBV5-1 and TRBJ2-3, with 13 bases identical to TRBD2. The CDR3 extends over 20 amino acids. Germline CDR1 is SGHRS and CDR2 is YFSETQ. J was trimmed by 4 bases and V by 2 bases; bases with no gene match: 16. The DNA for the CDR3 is TGCGCCAGCAGCTTTTCCCCCCACTCCGCCGGACTAGCGGGAGCAGATACGCAGTATTTT. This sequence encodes CASSFSPHSAGLAGADTQYF.

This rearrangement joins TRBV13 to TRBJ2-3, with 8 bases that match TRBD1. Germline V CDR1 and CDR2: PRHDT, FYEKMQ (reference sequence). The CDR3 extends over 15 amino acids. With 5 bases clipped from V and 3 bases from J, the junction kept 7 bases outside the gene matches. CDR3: CASSRQGSITDTQYF. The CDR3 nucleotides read TGTGCCAGCAGCCGACAGGGGTCCATAACAGATACGCAGTATTTT.

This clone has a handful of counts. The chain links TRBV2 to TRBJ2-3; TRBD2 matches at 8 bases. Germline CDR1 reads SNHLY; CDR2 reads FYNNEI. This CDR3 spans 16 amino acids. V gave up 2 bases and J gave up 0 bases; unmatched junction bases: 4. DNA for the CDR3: TGTGCCAGCAGTGAATTAGCGGGGCCTAGCACAGATACGCAGTATTTT. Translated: CASSELAGPSTDTQYF.

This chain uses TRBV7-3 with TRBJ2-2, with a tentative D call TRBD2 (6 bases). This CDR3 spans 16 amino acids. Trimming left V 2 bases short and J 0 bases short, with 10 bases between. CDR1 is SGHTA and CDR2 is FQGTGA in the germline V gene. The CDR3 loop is CASSLQAGPNTGELFF. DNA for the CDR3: TGTGCCAGCAGCTTACAGGCGGGGCCGAACACCGGGGAGCTGTTTTTT.

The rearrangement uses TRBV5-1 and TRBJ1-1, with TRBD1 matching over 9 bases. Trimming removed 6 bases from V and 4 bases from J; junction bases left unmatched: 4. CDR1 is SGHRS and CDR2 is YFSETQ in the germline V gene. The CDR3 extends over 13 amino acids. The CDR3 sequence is CASTRTGATEAFF. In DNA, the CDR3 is TGCGCCAGCACACGGACAGGGGCCACTGAAGCTTTCTTT.

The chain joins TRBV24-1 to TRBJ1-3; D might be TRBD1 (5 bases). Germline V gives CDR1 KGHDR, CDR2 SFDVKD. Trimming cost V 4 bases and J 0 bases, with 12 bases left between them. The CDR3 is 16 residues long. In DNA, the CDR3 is TGTGCCACCAGTGAATCAGGGAAGAACTCTGGAAACACCATATATTTT. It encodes CATSESGKNSGNTIYF.

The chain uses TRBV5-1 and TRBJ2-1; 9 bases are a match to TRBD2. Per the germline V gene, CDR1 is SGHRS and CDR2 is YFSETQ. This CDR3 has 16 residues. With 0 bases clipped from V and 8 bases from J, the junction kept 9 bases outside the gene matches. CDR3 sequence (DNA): TGCGCCAGCAGCTTGGCCCGGCGGGGGGGTAGGGATGAGCAGTTCTTC. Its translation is CASSLARRGGRDEQFF.

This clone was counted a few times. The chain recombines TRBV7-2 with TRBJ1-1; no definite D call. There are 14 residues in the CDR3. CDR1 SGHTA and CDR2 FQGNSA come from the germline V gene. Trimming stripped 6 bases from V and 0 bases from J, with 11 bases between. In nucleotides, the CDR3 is TGTGCCAGCAGGGAAACAGCTTTGAACACTGAAGCTTTCTTT. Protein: CASRETALNTEAFF. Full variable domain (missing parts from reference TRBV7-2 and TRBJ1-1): GAGVSQSPSNKVTEKGKDVELRCDPISGHTALYWYRQSLGQGLEFLIYFQGNSAPDKSGLPSDRFSAERTGGSVSTLTIQRTQQEDSAVYLCASRETALNTEAFFGQGTRLTVV.

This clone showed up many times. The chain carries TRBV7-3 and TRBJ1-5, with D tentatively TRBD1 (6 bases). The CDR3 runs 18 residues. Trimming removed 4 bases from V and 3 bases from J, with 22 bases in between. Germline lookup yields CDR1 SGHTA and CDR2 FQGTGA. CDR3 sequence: CASSSWGEGDPLNQPQHF. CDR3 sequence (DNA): TGTGCCAGCAGCTCCTGGGGGGAGGGGGATCCCCTCAATCAGCCCCAGCATTTT.

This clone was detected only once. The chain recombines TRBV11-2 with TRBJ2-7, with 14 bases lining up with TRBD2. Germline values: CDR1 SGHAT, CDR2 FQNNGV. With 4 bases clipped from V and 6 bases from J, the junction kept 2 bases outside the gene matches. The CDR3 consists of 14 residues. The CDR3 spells CASSSGTSGGEQYF. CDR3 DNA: TGTGCCAGCAGCTCTGGGACTAGCGGGGGCGAGCAGTACTTC.

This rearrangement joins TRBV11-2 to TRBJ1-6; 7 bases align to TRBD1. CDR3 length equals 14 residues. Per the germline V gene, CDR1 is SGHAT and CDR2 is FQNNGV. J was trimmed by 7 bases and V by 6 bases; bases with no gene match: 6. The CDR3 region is CASSYRGVNSPLHF. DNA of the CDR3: TGTGCCAGCAGTTACAGGGGAGTCAATTCACCCCTCCACTTT.

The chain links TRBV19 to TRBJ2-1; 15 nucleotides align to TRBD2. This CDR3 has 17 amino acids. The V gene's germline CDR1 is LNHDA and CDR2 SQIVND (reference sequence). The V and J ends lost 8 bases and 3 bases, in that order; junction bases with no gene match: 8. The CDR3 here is CASYQGLAGGLYNEQFF. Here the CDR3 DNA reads TGTGCCAGTTACCAGGGACTAGCGGGGGGCCTCTACAATGAGCAGTTCTTC.

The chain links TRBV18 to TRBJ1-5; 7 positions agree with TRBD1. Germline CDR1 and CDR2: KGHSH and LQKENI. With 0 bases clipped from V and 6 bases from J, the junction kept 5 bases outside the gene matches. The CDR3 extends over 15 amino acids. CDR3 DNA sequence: TGTGCCAGCTCACCACCGGGCAGGGGGACTCAGCCCCAGCATTTT. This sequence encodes CASSPPGRGTQPQHF.

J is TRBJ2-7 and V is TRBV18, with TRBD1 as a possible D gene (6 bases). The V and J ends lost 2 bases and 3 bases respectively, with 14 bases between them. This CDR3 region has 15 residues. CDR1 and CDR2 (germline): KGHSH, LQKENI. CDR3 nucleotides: TGTGCCAGCTCACCATACCGACAGGTGATCTACGAGCAGTACTTC. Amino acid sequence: CASSPYRQVIYEQYF.

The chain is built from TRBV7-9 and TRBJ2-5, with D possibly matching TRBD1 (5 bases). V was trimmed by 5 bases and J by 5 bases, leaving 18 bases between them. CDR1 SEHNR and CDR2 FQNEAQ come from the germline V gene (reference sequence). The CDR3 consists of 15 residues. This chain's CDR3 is CASSVLGAGGETQYF. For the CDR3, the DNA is TGTGCCAGCAGCGTATTAGGGGCAGGCGGTGAGACCCAGTACTTC.

CDR3 DNA: TGCAGCGTCGGAGGGGGACAGGGACGCTACAATGAGCAGTTCTTC. Encoded protein: CSVGGGQGRYNEQFF. The chain uses TRBV29-1 and TRBJ2-1; 9 bases are shared with TRBD1. With 6 bases clipped from V and 3 bases from J, the junction kept 9 bases outside the gene matches. The germline V gene encodes CDR1 SQVTM and CDR2 ANQGSEA. There are 15 residues in the CDR3.

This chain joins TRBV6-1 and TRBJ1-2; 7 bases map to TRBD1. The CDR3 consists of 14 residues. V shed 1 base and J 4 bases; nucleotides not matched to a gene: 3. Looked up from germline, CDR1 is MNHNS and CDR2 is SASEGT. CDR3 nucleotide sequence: TGTGCCAGCAGTGAAGAGGGGGCGACCTATGGCTACACCTTC. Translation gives CASSEEGATYGYTF.

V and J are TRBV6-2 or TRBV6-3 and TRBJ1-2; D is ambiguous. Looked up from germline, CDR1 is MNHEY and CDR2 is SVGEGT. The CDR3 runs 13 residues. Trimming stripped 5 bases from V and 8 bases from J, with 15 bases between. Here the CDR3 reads CASSPDGVRGYTF. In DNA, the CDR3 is TGTGCCAGCAGTCCGGACGGGGTTCGGGGCTACACCTTC.

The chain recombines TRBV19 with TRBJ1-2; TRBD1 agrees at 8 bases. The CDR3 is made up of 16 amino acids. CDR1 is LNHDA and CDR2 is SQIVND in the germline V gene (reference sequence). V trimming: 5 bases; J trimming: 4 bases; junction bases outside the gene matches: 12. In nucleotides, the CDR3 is TGTGCCAGTAGTCTCAGAGGACAGGGCCGCCTCTATGGCTACACCTTC. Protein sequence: CASSLRGQGRLYGYTF.